Below, one TCR beta chain is given with its context. Its antigen is currently unknown. Per germline, CDR1 SGHTA and CDR2 FQGTGA. Trimming took 0 bases from V and 10 from J, leaving 16 bases between them. CDR3 size: 15 residues. Sequencing was performed with immunoSEQ multiplex PCR; in TCRdb, only in-frame clones are kept and a portion is missing. Seen here are about 87,000 clones, more than 70% observed once, and the top ten hold 16%. The sample belongs to a study of Ad26.COV2.S vaccination and SARS-CoV-2 variants. General observations from the study: Breadth, reportedly substantial, characterized the spike-specific CD8+ and CD4+ T cell responses after vaccination. The analyses of TCR breadth and depth may have understated the size of total T cell responses. The study found higher spike-specific TCR breadth in vaccine than placebo recipients. Comparable non-spike TCR breadth was observed in vaccine and placebo recipients.

This receptor was identified in a human donor who had recovered from COVID-19. The V gene is TRBV7-3, the J gene TRBJ2-1, with a tentative D call TRBD2 (6 bases). The sequencing here drew on peripheral blood, taken after recovery from COVID-19. CDR3: CASSLTGGGVGEQFF. CDR3 nucleotides: TGTGCCAGCAGCTTAACTGGGGGAGGCGTAGGGGAGCAGTTCTTC.